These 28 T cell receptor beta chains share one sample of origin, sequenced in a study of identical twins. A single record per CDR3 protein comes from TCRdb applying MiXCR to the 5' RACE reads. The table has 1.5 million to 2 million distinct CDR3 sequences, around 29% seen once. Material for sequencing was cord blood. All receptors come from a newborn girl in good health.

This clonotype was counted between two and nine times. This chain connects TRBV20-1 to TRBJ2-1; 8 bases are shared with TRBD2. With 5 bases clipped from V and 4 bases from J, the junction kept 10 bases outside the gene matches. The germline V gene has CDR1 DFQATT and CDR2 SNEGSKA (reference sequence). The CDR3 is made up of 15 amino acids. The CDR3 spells CSAYRREGRYNEQFF. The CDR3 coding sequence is TGCAGTGCTTATAGACGGGAGGGCCGATACAATGAGCAGTTCTTC.

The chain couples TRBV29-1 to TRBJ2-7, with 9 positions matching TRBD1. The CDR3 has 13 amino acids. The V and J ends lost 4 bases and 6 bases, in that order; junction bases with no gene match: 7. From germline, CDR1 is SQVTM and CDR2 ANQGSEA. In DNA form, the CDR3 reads TGCAGCGTTGGACAGGGGGGAACTAGCGAGCAGTACTTC. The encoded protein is CSVGQGGTSEQYF.

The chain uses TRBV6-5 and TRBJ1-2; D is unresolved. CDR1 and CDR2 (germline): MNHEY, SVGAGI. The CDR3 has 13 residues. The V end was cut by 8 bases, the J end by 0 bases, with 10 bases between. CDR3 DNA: TGTGCCAGCGCCGGGCCTCCTAACTATGGCTACACCTTC. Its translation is CASAGPPNYGYTF.

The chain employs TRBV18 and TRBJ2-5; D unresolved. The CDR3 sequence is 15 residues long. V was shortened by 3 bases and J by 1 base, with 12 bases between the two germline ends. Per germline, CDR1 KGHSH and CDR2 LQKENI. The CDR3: CASSPSSSGQETQYF. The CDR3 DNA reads TGTGCCAGCTCACCCTCTTCCTCGGGCCAAGAGACCCAGTACTTC.

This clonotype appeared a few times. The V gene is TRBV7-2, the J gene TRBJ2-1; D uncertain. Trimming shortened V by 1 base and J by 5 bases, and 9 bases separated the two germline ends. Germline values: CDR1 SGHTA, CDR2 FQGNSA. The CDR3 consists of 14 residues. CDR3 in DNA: TGTGCCAGCAGCTTAGAGTATGCGGACAATGAGCAGTTCTTC. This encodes CASSLEYADNEQFF.

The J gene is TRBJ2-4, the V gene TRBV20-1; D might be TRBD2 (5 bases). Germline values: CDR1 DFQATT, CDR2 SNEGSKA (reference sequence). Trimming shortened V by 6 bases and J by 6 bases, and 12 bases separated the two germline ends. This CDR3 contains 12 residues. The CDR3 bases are TGCAGTGCCCGAGGGTCTGGAAACATTCAGTACTTC. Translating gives CSARGSGNIQYF.

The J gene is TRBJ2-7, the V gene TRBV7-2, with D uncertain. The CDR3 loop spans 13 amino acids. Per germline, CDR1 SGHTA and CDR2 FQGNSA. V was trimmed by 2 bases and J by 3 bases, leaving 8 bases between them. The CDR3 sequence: CASSLFVLYEQYF. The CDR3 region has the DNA TGTGCCAGCAGCTTATTTGTTCTCTACGAGCAGTACTTC.

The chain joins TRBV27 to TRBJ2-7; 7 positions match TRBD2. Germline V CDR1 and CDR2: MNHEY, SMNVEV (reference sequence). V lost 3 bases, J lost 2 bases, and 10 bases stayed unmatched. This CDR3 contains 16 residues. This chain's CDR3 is CASSFGGVPKAYEQYF. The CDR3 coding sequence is TGTGCCAGCAGTTTTGGGGGGGTCCCCAAAGCCTACGAGCAGTACTTC.

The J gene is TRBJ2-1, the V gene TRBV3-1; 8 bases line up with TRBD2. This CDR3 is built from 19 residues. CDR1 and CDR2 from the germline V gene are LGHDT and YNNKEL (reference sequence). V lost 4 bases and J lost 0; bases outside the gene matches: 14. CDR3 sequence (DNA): TGTGCCAGCAGCCCCCGAGGGAGCGGGAGCTTGAGCTCCTACAATGAGCAGTTCTTC. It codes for CASSPRGSGSLSSYNEQFF.

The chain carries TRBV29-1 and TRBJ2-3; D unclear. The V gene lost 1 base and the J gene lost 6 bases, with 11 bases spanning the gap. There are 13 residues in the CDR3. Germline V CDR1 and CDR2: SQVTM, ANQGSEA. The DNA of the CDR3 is TGCAGCGTTGAAGGCCGGGTTTCGGATACGCAGTATTTT. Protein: CSVEGRVSDTQYF.

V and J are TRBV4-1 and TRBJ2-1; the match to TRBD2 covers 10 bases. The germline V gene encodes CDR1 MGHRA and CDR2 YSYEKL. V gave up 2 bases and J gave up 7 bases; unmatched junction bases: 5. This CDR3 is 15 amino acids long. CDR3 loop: CASSQLAGVRNEQFF. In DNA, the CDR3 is TGCGCCAGCAGCCAACTAGCGGGAGTTAGGAATGAGCAGTTCTTC.

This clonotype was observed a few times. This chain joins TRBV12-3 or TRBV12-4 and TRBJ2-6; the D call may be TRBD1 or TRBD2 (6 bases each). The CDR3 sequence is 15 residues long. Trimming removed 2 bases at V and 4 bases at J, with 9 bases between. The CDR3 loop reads CASSLRGRGANVLTF. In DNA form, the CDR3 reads TGTGCCAGCAGTTTAAGGGGGAGGGGGGCCAACGTCCTGACTTTC.

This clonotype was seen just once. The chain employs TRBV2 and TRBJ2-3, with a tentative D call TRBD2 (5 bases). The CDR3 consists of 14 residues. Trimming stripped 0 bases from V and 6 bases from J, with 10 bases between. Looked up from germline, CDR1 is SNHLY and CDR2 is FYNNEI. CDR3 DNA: TGTGCCAGCAGTGAAGCTGGGAGAATCGATACGCAGTATTTT. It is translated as CASSEAGRIDTQYF.

The CDR3 DNA sequence: TGCAGTGCTAGAGGCCCCCTCGAGCAGTACTTC. The encoded protein is CSARGPLEQYF. This sequence joins TRBV20-1 and TRBJ2-7; no clear D. This CDR3 comprises 11 residues. V was clipped by 1 base and J by 6 bases, with 7 bases between them. Per the germline V gene, CDR1 is DFQATT and CDR2 is SNEGSKA (reference sequence).

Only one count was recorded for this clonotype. The CDR3 is CASSLDWDRAARLAGGLYNEQYF. As DNA, the CDR3 is TGTGCCAGCAGCTTAGACTGGGACAGGGCCGCCAGGTTAGCGGGAGGACTCTACAATGAGCAGTACTTC. The chain carries TRBV11-2 and TRBJ2-5, with a weak D call TRBD2 (10 bases). CDR3 length: 23 amino acids. V lost 0 bases and J 11 bases, leaving 43 bases between the germline ends. Germline CDR1 is SGHAT and CDR2 is FQNNGV. The variable domain in full, with the rest retrieved from reference TRBV11-2 and TRBJ2-5, is EAGVAQSPRYKIIEKRQSVAFWCNPISGHATLYWYQQILGQGPKLLIQFQNNGVVDDSQLPKDRFSAERLKGVDSTLKIQPAKLEDSAVYLCASSLDWDRAARLAGGLYNEQYFGPGTRLLVL.

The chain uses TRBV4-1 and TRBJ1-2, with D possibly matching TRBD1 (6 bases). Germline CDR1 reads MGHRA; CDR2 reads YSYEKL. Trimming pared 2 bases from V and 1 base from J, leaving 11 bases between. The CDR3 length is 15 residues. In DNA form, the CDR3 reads TGCGCCAGCAGCCAACCCACACAGGGTAACTATGGCTACACCTTC. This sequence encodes CASSQPTQGNYGYTF.

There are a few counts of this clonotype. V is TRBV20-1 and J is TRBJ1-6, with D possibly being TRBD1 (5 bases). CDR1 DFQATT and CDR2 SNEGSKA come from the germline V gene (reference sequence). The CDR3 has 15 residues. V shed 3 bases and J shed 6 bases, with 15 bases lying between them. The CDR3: CSARRTGTPNSPLHF. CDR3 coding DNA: TGCAGTGCTAGGCGTACGGGGACCCCTAATTCACCCCTCCACTTT.

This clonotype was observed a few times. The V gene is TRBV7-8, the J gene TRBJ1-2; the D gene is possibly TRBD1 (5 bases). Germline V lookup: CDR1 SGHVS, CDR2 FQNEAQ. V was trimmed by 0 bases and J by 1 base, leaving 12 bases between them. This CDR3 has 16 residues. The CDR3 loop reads CASSLALQAVNYGYTF. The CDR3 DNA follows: TGTGCCAGCAGCTTAGCGCTACAGGCGGTTAACTATGGCTACACCTTC. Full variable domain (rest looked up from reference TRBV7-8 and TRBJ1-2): GAGVSQSPRYKVAKRGQDVALRCDPISGHVSLFWYQQALGQGPEFLTYFQNEAQLDKSGLPSDRFFAERPEGSVSTLKIQRTQQEDSAVYLCASSLALQAVNYGYTFGSGTRLTVV.

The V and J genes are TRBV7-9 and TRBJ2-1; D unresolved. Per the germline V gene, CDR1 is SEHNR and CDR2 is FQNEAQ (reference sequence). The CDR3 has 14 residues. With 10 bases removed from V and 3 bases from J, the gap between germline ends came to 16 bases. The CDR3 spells CANTHEVLYNEQFF. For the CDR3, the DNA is TGTGCCAATACTCATGAGGTTCTCTACAATGAGCAGTTCTTC.

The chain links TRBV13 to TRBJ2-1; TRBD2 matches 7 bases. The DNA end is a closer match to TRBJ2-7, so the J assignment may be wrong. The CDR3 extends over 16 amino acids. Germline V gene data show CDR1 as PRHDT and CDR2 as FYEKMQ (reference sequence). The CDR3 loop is CASSIGLDLSYNEQYF. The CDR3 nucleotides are TGTGCCAGCAGCATCGGACTAGACCTCTCCTACAATGAGCAGTACTTC.

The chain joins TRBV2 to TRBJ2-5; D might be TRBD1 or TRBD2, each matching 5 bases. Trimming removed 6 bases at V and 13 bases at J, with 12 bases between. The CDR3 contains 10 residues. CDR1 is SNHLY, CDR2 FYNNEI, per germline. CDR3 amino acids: CASSGALVYF. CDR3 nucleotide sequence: TGTGCCAGCAGCGGGGCCTTGGTGTACTTC.

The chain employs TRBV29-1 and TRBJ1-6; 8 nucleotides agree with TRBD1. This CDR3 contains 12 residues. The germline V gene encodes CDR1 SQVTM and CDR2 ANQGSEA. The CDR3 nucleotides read TGCGCTGGGACAGGTCATAATTCACCCCTCCACTTT. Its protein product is CAGTGHNSPLHF.

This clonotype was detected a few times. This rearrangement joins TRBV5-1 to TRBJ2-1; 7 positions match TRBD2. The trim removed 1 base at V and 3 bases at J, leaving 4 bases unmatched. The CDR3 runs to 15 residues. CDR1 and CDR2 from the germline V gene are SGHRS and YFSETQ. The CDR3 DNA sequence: TGCGCCAGCAGCTTGAACCTAGCGGTCTACAATGAGCAGTTCTTC. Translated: CASSLNLAVYNEQFF.

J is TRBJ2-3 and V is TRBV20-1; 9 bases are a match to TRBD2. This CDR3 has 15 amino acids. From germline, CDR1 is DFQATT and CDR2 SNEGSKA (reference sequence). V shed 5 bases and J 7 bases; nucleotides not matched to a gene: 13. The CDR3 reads CSAFTPLAGLYTQYF. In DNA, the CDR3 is TGCAGTGCTTTTACCCCTCTAGCGGGACTATATACGCAGTATTTT.

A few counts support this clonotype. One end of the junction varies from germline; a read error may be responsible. CDR3 in amino acids: CASSAPGITNEKLFF. CDR3 nucleotide sequence: TGTGCCAGCAGTGCTCCCGGGATAACTAATGAGAAACTGTTTTTT. The gene calls are TRBV25-1 and TRBJ1-4; D call uncertain. This CDR3 comprises 15 residues. Germline-derived CDR1 and CDR2 are MGHDK and SYGVNS.

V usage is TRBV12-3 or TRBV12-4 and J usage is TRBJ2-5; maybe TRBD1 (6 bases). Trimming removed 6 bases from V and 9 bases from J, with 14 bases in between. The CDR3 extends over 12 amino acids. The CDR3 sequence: CASRRGSGAQYF. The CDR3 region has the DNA TGTGCCAGCAGAAGGGGGTCGGGCGCCCAGTACTTC.

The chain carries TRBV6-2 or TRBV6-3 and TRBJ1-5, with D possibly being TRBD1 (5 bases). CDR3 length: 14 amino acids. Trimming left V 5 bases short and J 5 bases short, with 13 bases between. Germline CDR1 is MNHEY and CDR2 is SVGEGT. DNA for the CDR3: TGTGCCAGCAGTAAAAGGGACCGATATCAGCCCCAGCATTTT. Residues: CASSKRDRYQPQHF.

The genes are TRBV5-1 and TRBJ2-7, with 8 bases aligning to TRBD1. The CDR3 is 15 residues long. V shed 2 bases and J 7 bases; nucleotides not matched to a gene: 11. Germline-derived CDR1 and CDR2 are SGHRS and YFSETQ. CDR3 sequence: CASSFPGTGGNEQYF. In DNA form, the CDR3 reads TGCGCCAGCAGCTTTCCCGGGACAGGAGGCAATGAGCAGTACTTC.